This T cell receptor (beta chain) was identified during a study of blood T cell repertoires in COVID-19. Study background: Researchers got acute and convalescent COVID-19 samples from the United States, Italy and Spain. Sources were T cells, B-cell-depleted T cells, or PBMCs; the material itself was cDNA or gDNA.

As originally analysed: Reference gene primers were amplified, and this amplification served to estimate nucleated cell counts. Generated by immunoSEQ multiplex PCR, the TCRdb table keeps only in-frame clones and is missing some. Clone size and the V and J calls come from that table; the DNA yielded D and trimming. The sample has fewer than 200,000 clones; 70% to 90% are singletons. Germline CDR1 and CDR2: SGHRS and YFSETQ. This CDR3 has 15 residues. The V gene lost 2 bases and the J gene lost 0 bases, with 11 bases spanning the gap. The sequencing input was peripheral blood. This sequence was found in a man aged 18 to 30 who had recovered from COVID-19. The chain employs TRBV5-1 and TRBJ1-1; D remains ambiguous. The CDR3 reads CASSFQEGMNTEAFF. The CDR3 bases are TGCGCCAGCAGCTTCCAAGAGGGCATGAACACTGAAGCTTTCTTT.